The 30 T cell receptor beta chains below were found in one sample sequenced in a study of T cells in Graves' hyperthyroidism and ophthalmopathy (dated by TCRdb to between 2019 and 2020). Receptor libraries were prepared by multiplex PCR. TCRdb records Illumina HiSeq 2000 as the sequencer. Amplification of TCR beta CDR3 regions was carried out from RNA transcripts. The TCR CDR3 was subjected to a first round of RT-PCR using the HTBI primer set and the Qiagen OneStep RT-PCR kit. The public reads were reprocessed in TCRdb via fastp at Q25 and MiXCR, keeping in-frame beta chains. Under each unique CDR3 protein, matching rows form one entry showing the most common genes and DNA. This sample is represented by some 510,000 distinct CDR3 sequences; around 20% of them were singletons. The ten most abundant clones make up around 27% of the sample. Sequencing was performed on blood. The receptor source for this set is a man aged 18 to 35 with Graves' hyperthyroidism.

This clonotype was found many times. The rearrangement joins TRBV10-2 to TRBJ1-2, with D hard to call. CDR1 and CDR2 from the germline V gene are WSHSY and SAAADI. This CDR3 spans 12 amino acids. The germline V and J ends were trimmed by 5 bases and 5 bases, with 9 bases remaining between them. The CDR3 spells CASSQEQYGYTF. The CDR3 bases are TGCGCCAGCAGTCAGGAACAGTATGGCTACACCTTC.

The chain couples TRBV7-8 to TRBJ2-7; D perhaps matches TRBD2 (6 bases). Germline-derived CDR1 and CDR2 are SGHVS and FQNEAQ. Trimming removed 5 bases at V and 6 bases at J, with 23 bases between. The CDR3 loop spans 16 amino acids. The CDR3 nucleotides are TGTGCCAGCAGCGCGAGGCGGGAAAGGGCGCTTCGCGAGCAGTACTTC. Its protein product is CASSARRERALREQYF.

This clonotype was counted a few times. This chain's CDR3 is CASSSRRGRVNQPQHF. DNA for the CDR3: TGTGCCAGCAGTTCCCGCAGGGGCAGGGTCAATCAGCCCCAGCATTTT. The V call is TRBV28, the J call TRBJ1-5, with D possibly matching TRBD1 (6 bases). CDR3 length: 16 residues. From germline, CDR1 is MDHEN and CDR2 SYDVKM. Trimming pared 4 bases from V and 3 bases from J, leaving 16 bases between.

This clonotype has at least ten counts. The rearrangement links TRBV6-1 to TRBJ2-5, with TRBD2 as a possible D gene (6 bases). Germline V gene sequence: CDR1 MNHNS, CDR2 SASEGT. The CDR3 runs 12 residues. Trimming pared 8 bases from V and 7 bases from J, leaving 14 bases between. CDR3 sequence: CASQPSRGTQYF. The CDR3 nucleotides are TGTGCCAGCCAACCATCGCGGGGGACCCAGTACTTC.

This clonotype was picked up many times. The J gene is TRBJ1-5, the V gene TRBV20-1; TRBD1 aligns across 10 bases. J lost 11 bases, V lost 5 bases, and 15 bases had no gene match. Germline lookup yields CDR1 DFQATT and CDR2 SNEGSKA (reference sequence). The CDR3 totals 15 residues. DNA for the CDR3: TGCAGTGCTCGGGGGGACAGGGGTGACAACGTGGCCCAGCATTTT. This sequence encodes CSARGDRGDNVAQHF.

The chain employs TRBV13 and TRBJ1-1; 8 nucleotides agree with TRBD1. There are 15 residues in the CDR3. From germline, CDR1 is PRHDT and CDR2 FYEKMQ (reference sequence). V was clipped by 5 bases and J by 5 bases; unmatched bases: 10. The CDR3 sequence is CASSQYRGGPTEAFF. CDR3 in DNA: TGTGCCAGCAGCCAGTACAGGGGGGGGCCTACTGAAGCTTTCTTT.

This clonotype has only a few counts. The CDR3: CASRAGVIQETQYF. The CDR3 nucleotides read TGTGCCAGCAGAGCGGGGGTGATCCAAGAGACCCAGTACTTC. The chain carries TRBV12-3 or TRBV12-4 and TRBJ2-5; 8 nucleotides line up with TRBD2. The CDR3 is 14 amino acids. V was pared by 6 bases and J by 1 base, with 4 bases of the junction left unmatched.

This clonotype was picked up many times. This chain links TRBV15 with TRBJ1-5; D gene unclear. The V end lost 1 base, the J end lost 5 bases, and 9 bases lay between the germline ends. The CDR3 sequence is 14 residues long. The germline CDR1 and CDR2 sequences are LNHNV and YYDKDF (reference sequence). The CDR3 nucleotides read TGTGCCACCAGCAGAGTTGCTTTCGATCAGCCCCAGCATTTT. The encoded protein is CATSRVAFDQPQHF.

This clonotype was counted many times. This chain uses TRBV24-1 with TRBJ2-7; D may be TRBD2 (6 bases). Germline V gene sequence: CDR1 KGHDR, CDR2 SFDVKD. Trimming shortened V by 4 bases and J by 2 bases, and 17 bases separated the two germline ends. This CDR3 contains 16 residues. Written as DNA, the CDR3 is TGTGCCACCAGTGACTCTCCTCCCGGGGGACCCTACGAGCAGTACTTC. This encodes CATSDSPPGGPYEQYF.

There are a few counts of this clonotype. The chain has TRBV5-1 and TRBJ1-1; maybe TRBD1 (6 bases). In germline, CDR1 is SGHRS, CDR2 YFSETQ. Trimming removed 4 bases from V and 1 base from J, with 8 bases in between. The CDR3 has 13 amino acids. CDR3 in DNA: TGCGCCAGCAGCCGGGACAAGAACACTGAAGCTTTCTTT. Translating it yields CASSRDKNTEAFF.

The rearrangement joins TRBV7-6 to TRBJ1-1; D unresolved. This CDR3 has 12 amino acids. Germline V CDR1 and CDR2: SGHVS, FNYEAQ. V gave up 2 bases and J gave up 8 bases, with 9 bases separating them. The CDR3 is CASSLSTREAFF. The CDR3 coding sequence is TGTGCCAGCAGCTTATCGACAAGAGAAGCTTTCTTT.

The chain carries TRBV18 and TRBJ1-1, with D possibly matching TRBD1 (5 bases). The CDR3 spans 14 residues. V was pared by 0 bases and J by 5 bases, with 10 bases between. Germline-derived CDR1 and CDR2 are KGHSH and LQKENI. For the CDR3, the DNA is TGTGCCAGCTCACCACCTCCTTCAGGGACTGAAGCTTTCTTT. Its translation is CASSPPPSGTEAFF.

Many counts were recorded for this clonotype. The V gene is TRBV20-1, the J gene TRBJ1-5, with 10 bases fitting TRBD1. Germline loops: CDR1 DFQATT, CDR2 SNEGSKA (reference sequence). V lost 2 bases and J lost 4; bases outside the gene matches: 5. This CDR3 is built from 15 residues. As DNA, the CDR3 is TGCAGTGCTAGAACGGCGGGACAGGGGAATCAGCCCCAGCATTTT. It encodes CSARTAGQGNQPQHF.

The gene calls are TRBV14 and TRBJ2-7, with 7 nucleotides matching TRBD2. The CDR3 runs 14 residues. Looked up from germline, CDR1 is SGHDN and CDR2 is FVKESK. Germline trimming cut 4 bases from V and 2 bases from J; bases unmatched to any gene: 5. The CDR3 here is CASSRRLAAYEQYF. CDR3 bases: TGTGCCAGCAGCCGGAGACTAGCAGCCTACGAGCAGTACTTC.

This clonotype occurred many times. The chain combines TRBV27 with TRBJ1-2; 7 positions match TRBD1. V trimming: 2 bases; J trimming: 0 bases; junction bases outside the gene matches: 3. CDR1 is MNHEY and CDR2 is SMNVEV in the germline V gene (reference sequence). The CDR3 is 15 amino acids. The CDR3 sequence: CASSLVRGSNYGYTF. The CDR3 nucleotides read TGTGCCAGCAGTTTAGTCAGGGGGTCTAACTATGGCTACACCTTC.

This clonotype came up a few times. The chain uses TRBV5-3 and TRBJ1-1, with D perhaps TRBD1 (6 bases). TRBV5-3 is recorded as an ORF, its role being uncertain. This CDR3 has 14 residues. The V end lost 9 bases, the J end lost 0 bases, and 15 bases lay between the germline ends. The CDR3 loop reads CATHRDNMNTEAFF. In DNA, the CDR3 is TGTGCCACCCACCGGGACAATATGAACACTGAAGCTTTCTTT.

This clonotype was picked up many times. The genes are TRBV20-1 and TRBJ2-7, with D perhaps TRBD1 or TRBD2 (5 bases each). There are 13 residues in the CDR3. CDR1 DFQATT and CDR2 SNEGSKA come from the germline V gene (reference sequence). V gave up 6 bases and J gave up 1 base, with 13 bases separating them. As DNA, the CDR3 is TGCAGTGCCCCCCAGAGGGGATCCTACGAGCAGTACTTC. It specifies CSAPQRGSYEQYF.

The sample holds many counts of this clonotype. The chain carries TRBV6-5 and TRBJ2-7; D call uncertain. V gave up 6 bases and J gave up 7 bases, with 10 bases separating them. This CDR3 has 11 residues. Germline V CDR1 and CDR2: MNHEY, SVGAGI. This chain's CDR3 is CASSAVREQYF. CDR3 sequence (DNA): TGTGCCAGCAGCGCGGTACGGGAGCAGTACTTC.

This clonotype appeared a few times. The chain is built from TRBV7-8 and TRBJ2-7; TRBD1 matches 12 bases. The CDR3 covers 16 residues. V shed 7 bases, J shed 3 bases, and the junction held 10 bases outside the gene matches. CDR1 and CDR2 (germline): SGHVS, FQNEAQ. DNA of the CDR3: TGTGCCAGCATGACCCCCCGGGACAGGGGGCACTACGAGCAGTACTTC. Its translation: CASMTPRDRGHYEQYF.

The V call is TRBV6-2 or TRBV6-3, the J call TRBJ1-1, with D unclear. CDR3 size: 14 residues. In germline, CDR1 is MNHEY, CDR2 SVGEGT. The V gene lost 2 bases and the J gene lost 1 base, with 8 bases spanning the gap. The CDR3: CASSYKVTNTEAFF. The CDR3, as DNA: TGTGCCAGCAGTTACAAAGTGACGAACACTGAAGCTTTCTTT.

This clonotype has just a few counts. The rearrangement links TRBV6-1 to TRBJ2-2, with a weak D call TRBD2 (6 bases). Germline V lookup: CDR1 MNHNS, CDR2 SASEGT. The CDR3 length is 16 residues. V lost 6 bases and J lost 6, with 20 bases in between. Here the CDR3 DNA reads TGTGCCAGCAGCCCACAACAAGACGGGGGTCCCGGGGAGCTGTTTTTT. Residues: CASSPQQDGGPGELFF.

The rearrangement uses TRBV7-8 and TRBJ1-1, with 9 bases lining up with TRBD1. Germline V gives CDR1 SGHVS, CDR2 FQNEAQ. V was clipped by 0 bases and J by 4 bases; unmatched bases: 9. CDR3 length: 17 amino acids. The DNA of the CDR3 is TGTGCCAGCAGCTTAGCTGCTTGGACAGGGGTGTCCACTGAAGCTTTCTTT. It is translated as CASSLAAWTGVSTEAFF.

In this sample, this clonotype turned up many times. The chain uses TRBV13 and TRBJ1-2; a weak D match, TRBD1 (6 bases). The germline CDR1 and CDR2 sequences are PRHDT and FYEKMQ (reference sequence). V lost 2 bases and J lost 4, with 11 bases in between. The CDR3 sequence is 14 residues long. CDR3 coding DNA: TGTGCCAGCAGCTTAAGGGGGTCCGGCTATGGCTACACCTTC. Protein: CASSLRGSGYGYTF.

In its sample, this clonotype was seen many times. This sequence joins TRBV20-1 and TRBJ2-4; weak D call: TRBD1 (6 bases). The germline CDR1 and CDR2 sequences are DFQATT and SNEGSKA (reference sequence). The length of the CDR3 is 13 residues. V was trimmed by 4 bases and J by 7 bases, leaving 14 bases between them. The CDR3 sequence is CSANVQGGNIQYF. CDR3 sequence (DNA): TGCAGTGCTAATGTACAGGGCGGGAACATTCAGTACTTC.

The chain employs TRBV28 and TRBJ2-7; D call uncertain. This CDR3 spans 14 amino acids. Trimming cost V 2 bases and J 3 bases, with 11 bases left between them. Germline CDR1 is MDHEN and CDR2 is SYDVKM. The CDR3 nucleotides are TGTGCCAGCAGTTTACACGACAACCTCTACGAGCAGTACTTC. This translates into CASSLHDNLYEQYF.

The table lists this clonotype with many counts. The chain joins TRBV6-5 to TRBJ1-1; no clear D gene. V was clipped by 0 bases and J by 8 bases, with 10 bases between them. This CDR3 has 13 amino acids. Germline V gene sequence: CDR1 MNHEY, CDR2 SVGAGI. CDR3 in amino acids: CASSYSHHQEAFF. CDR3 DNA: TGTGCCAGCAGTTACTCCCACCACCAAGAAGCTTTCTTT.

This clonotype was recorded many times. V gene TRBV9 combines with J gene TRBJ1-4, with 8 bases aligning to TRBD1. V was pared by 4 bases and J by 8 bases, with 7 bases of the junction left unmatched. Germline CDR1 reads SGDLS; CDR2 reads YYNGEE. The CDR3 has 14 residues. The CDR3 spells CASSPDRGDEKLFF. The CDR3 nucleotides read TGTGCCAGCAGCCCTGACAGGGGAGACGAAAAACTGTTTTTT.

This chain links TRBV18 with TRBJ2-7; no firm D call. The CDR3 is 16 amino acids. Germline V gene sequence: CDR1 KGHSH, CDR2 LQKENI. V was pared by 3 bases and J by 3 bases, with 18 bases between. The CDR3 region is CASSPLPVRELYEQYF. DNA for the CDR3: TGTGCCAGCTCACCCCTCCCGGTGAGAGAACTCTACGAGCAGTACTTC.

This clonotype appeared a few times. The rearrangement joins TRBV12-3 or TRBV12-4 to TRBJ1-3; possibly TRBD1 for D (5 bases). CDR3 length equals 15 residues. The V gene lost 7 bases and the J gene lost 2 bases, with 15 bases spanning the gap. This CDR3 reads CASTPTVKAGNTIYF. Here the CDR3 DNA reads TGTGCCAGCACCCCGACAGTGAAGGCTGGAAACACCATATATTTT.

The table lists this clonotype with many counts. J is TRBJ1-5 and V is TRBV12-3 or TRBV12-4; tentative D call: TRBD1 (5 bases). Trimming left V 3 bases short and J 7 bases short, with 16 bases between. This CDR3 is built from 15 residues. The CDR3 region has the DNA TGTGCCAGCAGTTTGGGGCCGAGGGTAGACCAGCCCCAGCATTTT. It encodes CASSLGPRVDQPQHF.